The sequence of this T cell receptor beta chain was determined in a study of blood T cell repertoires in COVID-19. Study background: T cells, B-cell-depleted T cells, or PBMCs supplied cDNA or gDNA.

The protocol was immunoSEQ multiplex PCR, while the TCRdb copy is restricted to in-frame clones and leaves out a portion. Here the sample spans more than 45,000 clones, about 90% being singletons. Input material: peripheral blood. The sequence was obtained from a woman of 80 years or more with COVID-19, enrolled during active disease.

CDR3 sequence: CASSPYGANTEAFF. CDR3 nucleotides: TGTGCCAGCTCACCGTATGGAGCGAACACTGAAGCTTTCTTT. J is TRBJ1-1 and V is TRBV18; D is unclear. V lost 3 bases to trimming and J lost 1 base, with 9 bases between them. This CDR3 contains 14 residues. Germline lookup yields CDR1 KGHSH and CDR2 LQKENI.